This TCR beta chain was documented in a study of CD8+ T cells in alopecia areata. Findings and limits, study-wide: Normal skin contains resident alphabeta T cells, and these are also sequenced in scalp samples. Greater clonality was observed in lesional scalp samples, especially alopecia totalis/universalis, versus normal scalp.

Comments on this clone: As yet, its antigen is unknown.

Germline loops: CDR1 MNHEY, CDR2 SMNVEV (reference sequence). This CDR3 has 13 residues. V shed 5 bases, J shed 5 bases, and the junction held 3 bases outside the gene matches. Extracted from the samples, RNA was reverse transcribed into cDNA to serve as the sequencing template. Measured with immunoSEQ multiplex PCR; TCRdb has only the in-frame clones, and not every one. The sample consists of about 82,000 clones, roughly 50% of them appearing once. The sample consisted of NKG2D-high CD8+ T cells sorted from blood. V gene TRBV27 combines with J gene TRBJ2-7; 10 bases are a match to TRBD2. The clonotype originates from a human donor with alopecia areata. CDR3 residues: CASSKLAGDEQYF. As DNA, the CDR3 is TGTGCCAGCAGTAAGCTAGCGGGAGACGAGCAGTACTTC.